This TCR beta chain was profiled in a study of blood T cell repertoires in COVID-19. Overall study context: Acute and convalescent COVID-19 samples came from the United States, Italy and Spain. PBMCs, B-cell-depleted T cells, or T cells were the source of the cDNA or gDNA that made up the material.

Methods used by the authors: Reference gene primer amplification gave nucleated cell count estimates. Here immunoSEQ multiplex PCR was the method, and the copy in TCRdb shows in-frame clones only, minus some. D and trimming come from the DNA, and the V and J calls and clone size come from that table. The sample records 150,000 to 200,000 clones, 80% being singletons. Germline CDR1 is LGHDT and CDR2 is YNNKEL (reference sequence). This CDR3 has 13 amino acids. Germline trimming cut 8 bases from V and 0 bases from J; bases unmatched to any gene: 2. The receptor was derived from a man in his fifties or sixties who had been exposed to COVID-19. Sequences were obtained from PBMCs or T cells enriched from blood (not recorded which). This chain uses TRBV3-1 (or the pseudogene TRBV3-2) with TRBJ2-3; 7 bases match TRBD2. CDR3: CASRLASTDTQYF. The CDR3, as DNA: TGTGCCAGCCGACTAGCTAGCACAGATACGCAGTATTTT.